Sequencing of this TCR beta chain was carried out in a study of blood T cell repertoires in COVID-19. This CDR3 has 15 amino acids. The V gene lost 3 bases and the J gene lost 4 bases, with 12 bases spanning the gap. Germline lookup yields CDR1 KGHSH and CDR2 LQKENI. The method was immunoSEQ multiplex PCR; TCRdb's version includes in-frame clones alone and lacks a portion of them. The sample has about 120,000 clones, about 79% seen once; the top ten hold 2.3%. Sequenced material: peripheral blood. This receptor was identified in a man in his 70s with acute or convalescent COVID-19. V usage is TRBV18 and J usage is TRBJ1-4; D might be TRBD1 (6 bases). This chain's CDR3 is CASSPRQAYNEKLFF. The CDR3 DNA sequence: TGTGCCAGCTCACCGCGACAGGCCTATAATGAAAAACTGTTTTTT.